The rows below give T cell receptor beta chains drawn from one sample of a study of blood T cell repertoires in COVID-19. The assay was immunoSEQ multiplex PCR, and TCRdb's table has in-frame clones only and misses some. Of roughly 130,000 clones in the sample, over 85% were seen once. The sequencing input was peripheral blood. These receptors originate from a man aged 55 to 70 with COVID-19, enrolled during active disease. Each CDR3 is given without its conserved first and last residue.

j_call v_call cdr3_aa
TRBJ2-2 TRBV4-1 ASSQTDTGELF
TRBJ2-7 TRBV19 ASSGRQAGGHEQY
TRBJ1-3 TRBV5-4 ASSAGVGNTIY
TRBJ1-3 TRBV9 ASSVGQNGNTIY
TRBJ2-3 TRBV21-1 ASSNPLAGIQDTQY
TRBJ1-3 TRBV5-1 ASSTVTGTGIGNTIY
TRBJ1-2 TRBV18 ASSPDRGGYGYT
TRBJ1-3 TRBV18 ASSPTSGQGPLSGNTIY
TRBJ1-1 TRBV6-5 ASSTLDRGSEAF
TRBJ2-5 TRBV7-3 ASSLSHSETQY
TRBJ1-3 TRBV28 ASRSDRGRGNTIY
TRBJ2-7 TRBV7-8 ASSLILSSGGADEQY
TRBJ1-1 TRBV5-1 ASSWREYMNTEAF
TRBJ2-2 TRBV7-9 ASSYRGTGEAGELF
TRBJ2-6 TRBV4-1 ASSQARAGANVLT
TRBJ2-1 TRBV27 ASSFGGSNEQF
TRBJ2-2 TRBV5-1 ASTPSGATGELF
TRBJ2-3 TRBV3-1/TRBV3-2 ASSPPLGRRDTQY
TRBJ2-1 TRBV5-1 ASSLGGSSSYNEQF
TRBJ2-2 TRBV19 ASSTRQGSGSAGELF
TRBJ1-1 TRBV7-2 ASSLEQLSNTEAF
TRBJ1-1 TRBV3-1/TRBV3-2 ASSQEVADTEAF
TRBJ2-1 TRBV2 ASSEDWREVGNEQF
TRBJ1-6 TRBV18 ASSTSGERNSPLH
TRBJ1-2 TRBV5-1 ASSPQVGTYGYT
TRBJ2-1 TRBV4-2 ASSHQPLALEYNEQF
TRBJ2-1 TRBV7-3 ASSLTGGLANLNNEQF
TRBJ2-3 TRBV5-1 ASSLEGLAGGPDTQY
TRBJ2-2 TRBV10-3 AISSGQVNTGELF
TRBJ1-1 TRBV2 ASNVGGGEAF
TRBJ1-2 TRBV18 ASSQGQGSSDGYT
TRBJ1-4 TRBV5-1 ASSFYGTSPYTEDEKLF
TRBJ2-2 TRBV4-3 ASSQGAGHTGELF
TRBJ1-1 TRBV2 ASTEQAPLNTEAF
TRBJ1-1 TRBV6-5 ASHSTGELVAF
TRBJ1-6 TRBV25-1 ASSELSTGSPLH
TRBJ1-1 TRBV11-1 ASSGRQGSGTEAF
TRBJ1-2 TRBV6-5 ASRETGLRGGYT